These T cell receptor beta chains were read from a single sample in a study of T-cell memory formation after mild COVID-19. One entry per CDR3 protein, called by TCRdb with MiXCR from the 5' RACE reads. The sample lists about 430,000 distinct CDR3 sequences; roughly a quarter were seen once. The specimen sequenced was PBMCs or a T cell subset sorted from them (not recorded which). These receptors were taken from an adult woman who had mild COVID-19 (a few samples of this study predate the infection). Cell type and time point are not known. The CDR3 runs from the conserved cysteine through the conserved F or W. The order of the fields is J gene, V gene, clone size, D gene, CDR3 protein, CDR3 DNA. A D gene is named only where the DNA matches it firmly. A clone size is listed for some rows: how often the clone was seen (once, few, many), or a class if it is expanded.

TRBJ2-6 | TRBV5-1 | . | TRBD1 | CASKQGAGANVLTF | TGCGCCAGCAAACAGGGGGCTGGGGCCAACGTCCTGACTTTC
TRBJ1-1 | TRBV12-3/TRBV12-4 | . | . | CASTAGQKSTEAFF | TGTGCCAGCACCGCCGGACAGAAAAGCACTGAAGCTTTCTTT
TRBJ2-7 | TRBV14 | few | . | CASSPRRGGLSYEQYF | TGTGCCAGCAGCCCGCGGCGCGGAGGGCTCTCCTACGAGCAGTACTTC
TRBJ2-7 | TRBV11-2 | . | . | CASSTPEGGPYEQYF | TGTGCCAGCAGCACACCGGAGGGTGGGCCCTACGAGCAGTACTTC
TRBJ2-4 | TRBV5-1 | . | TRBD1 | CASSLGQGSGDIQYF | TGCGCCAGCAGCTTAGGACAGGGTTCGGGCGACATTCAGTACTTC
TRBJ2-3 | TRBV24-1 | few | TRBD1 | CATSWTGGTTDTQYF | TGTGCCACCAGTTGGACAGGGGGAACCACAGATACGCAGTATTTT
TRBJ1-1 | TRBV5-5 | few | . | CASSPGAGGDTEAFF | TGTGCCAGCAGCCCCGGTGCGGGGGGGGACACTGAAGCTTTCTTT
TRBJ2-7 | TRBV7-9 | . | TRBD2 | CASSAVAGIDEQYF | TGTGCCAGCAGCGCAGTAGCGGGGATTGACGAGCAGTACTTC
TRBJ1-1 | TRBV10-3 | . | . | CATQKGNTEAFF | TGTGCCACTCAAAAGGGGAACACTGAAGCTTTCTTT
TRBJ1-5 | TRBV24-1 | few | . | CATSDTGAGYSNQPQHF | TGTGCCACCAGTGATACTGGGGCAGGGTATAGCAATCAGCCCCAGCATTTT
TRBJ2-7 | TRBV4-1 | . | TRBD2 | CASSLSGGAGYEQYF | TGCGCCAGCAGCCTTTCCGGGGGGGCGGGTTACGAGCAGTACTTC
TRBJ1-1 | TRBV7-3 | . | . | CASSLNVGGASTEAFF | TGTGCCAGCAGCTTAAACGTTGGAGGGGCTTCCACTGAAGCTTTCTTT
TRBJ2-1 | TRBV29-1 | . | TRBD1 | CSATTGGAGDYNEQFF | TGCAGCGCGACTACAGGGGGCGCGGGGGATTACAATGAGCAGTTCTTC
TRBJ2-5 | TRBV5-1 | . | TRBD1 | CASSSSITTGEGETQYF | TGCGCCAGCAGCTCATCCATTACGACAGGGGAAGGAGAGACCCAGTACTTC
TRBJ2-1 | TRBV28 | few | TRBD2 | CASSFSGLAGSYNEQFF | TGTGCCAGCAGTTTCTCGGGACTAGCGGGCTCCTACAATGAGCAGTTCTTC
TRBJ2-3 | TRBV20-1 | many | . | CSAPTETFTDTQYF | TGCAGTGCTCCGACAGAGACTTTCACAGATACGCAGTATTTT
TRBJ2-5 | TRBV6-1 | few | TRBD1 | CASSEKKFGTGDNSGTQYF | TGTGCCAGCAGTGAAAAAAAATTTGGGACAGGGGACAATAGCGGGACCCAGTACTTC
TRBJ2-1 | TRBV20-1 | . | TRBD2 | CSARDRLAGYYNEQFF | TGCAGTGCTAGAGATAGGCTAGCGGGATACTACAATGAGCAGTTCTTC
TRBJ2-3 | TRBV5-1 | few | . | CASSLEQSTDTQYF | TGCGCCAGCAGCTTGGAACAGAGCACAGATACGCAGTATTTT
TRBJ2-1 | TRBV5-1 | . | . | CASSLTSSGYSYNEQFF | TGCGCCAGCAGCCTTACTAGTTCTGGGTACTCCTACAATGAGCAGTTCTTC
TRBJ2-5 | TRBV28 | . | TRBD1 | CARSLRQGTQETKYF | TGTGCCAGAAGCCTCCGACAGGGGACTCAAGAGACCAAGTACTTC
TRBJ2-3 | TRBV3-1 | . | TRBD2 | CASSQVSRRGYTDTQYF | TGTGCCAGCAGCCAAGTCTCTAGGCGGGGGTACACAGATACGCAGTATTTT
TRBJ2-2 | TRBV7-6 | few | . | CALQASETGELFF | TGTGCCCTCCAGGCTAGCGAGACCGGGGAGCTGTTTTTT
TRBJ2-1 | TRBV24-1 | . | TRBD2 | CATSERSSGKDEQFF | TGTGCCACCAGTGAACGCTCTAGCGGGAAAGATGAGCAGTTCTTC
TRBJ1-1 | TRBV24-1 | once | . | CATSAQENTEAFF | TGTGCCACCAGTGCACAGGAGAACACTGAAGCTTTCTTT
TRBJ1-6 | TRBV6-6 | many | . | CASSYLNSPLHF | TGTGCCAGCAGTTACCTTAATTCACCCCTCCACTTT
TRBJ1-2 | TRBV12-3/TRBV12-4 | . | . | CATARGGFRYGYTF | TGTGCCACCGCCAGAGGGGGGTTCCGCTATGGCTACACCTTC
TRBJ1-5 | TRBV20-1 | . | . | CSARVSGDQPQHF | TGCAGTGCTAGAGTCTCTGGTGATCAGCCCCAGCATTTT
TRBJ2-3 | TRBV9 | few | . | CASSAGASTDTQYF | TGTGCCAGCAGCGCCGGGGCTAGCACAGATACGCAGTATTTT
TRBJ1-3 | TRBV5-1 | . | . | CASSLGEGKAGNTIYF | TGCGCCAGCAGCTTGGGTGAGGGGAAGGCTGGAAACACCATATATTTT
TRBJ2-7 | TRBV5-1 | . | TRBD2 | CASSLGTSLYEQYF | TGCGCCAGCAGCTTGGGGACTAGCTTGTACGAGCAGTACTTC
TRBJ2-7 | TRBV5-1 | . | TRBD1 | CASSPRQGAHEQYF | TGCGCCAGCAGCCCCCGACAGGGCGCCCACGAGCAGTACTTC
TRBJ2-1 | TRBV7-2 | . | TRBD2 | CASSLGGLAGAYNEQFF | TGTGCCAGCAGCTTAGGGGGGCTAGCGGGTGCCTACAATGAGCAGTTCTTC